This is a list of T cell receptor beta chains from one sample in a study of blood T cell repertoires in COVID-19. Libraries were prepared by immunoSEQ multiplex PCR; TCRdb keeps only in-frame clonotypes and omits some of them. Among around 300,000 clones, about nine tenths were seen once, and the ten largest hold 3%. The sample comprised PBMCs or T cells enriched from blood (not recorded which). All receptors come from a woman aged 45-60 years who had recovered from COVID-19. Each CDR3 is given with its conserved first and last residue. Fields, in order: V gene, D gene, clone size, J gene, CDR3 DNA, CDR3 protein. D genes are given only for firm matches. Where a row states a size, it is once, few, many or the class of an expanded clone; other rows omit it.

TRBV15	TRBD1	once	TRBJ1-4	TGTGCCACCAGCAGAGGACAGGGGAGTAGCGAAAAACTGTTTTTT	CATSRGQGSSEKLFF
TRBV28	-	few	TRBJ1-2	TGTGCCAGCAGACTGACAGGCACTCCCTATGGCTACACCTTC	CASRLTGTPYGYTF
TRBV18	TRBD2	-	TRBJ2-1	TGTGCCAGCTCACCAACTAGCGGGAGGGTCGGTGAGCAGTTCTTC	CASSPTSGRVGEQFF
TRBV6-5	-	-	TRBJ2-2	TGTGCCAGCAGTCCTCTCACCGGGGAGCTGTTTTTT	CASSPLTGELFF
TRBV5-5	TRBD1	-	TRBJ1-1	TGTGCCAGCAGCTTGGCCGTTGGACAGGGTATTGAAGCTTTCTTT	CASSLAVGQGIEAFF
TRBV7-2	TRBD2	-	TRBJ2-7	TGTGCCAGCAGCCCGGGGACTAGCGGGTATGCCTACGAGCAGTACTTC	CASSPGTSGYAYEQYF
TRBV10-3	TRBD2	-	TRBJ2-3	TGTGCCATCAGTGGTGCTAGCGGGAGCCCAGATACGCAGTATTTT	CAISGASGSPDTQYF
TRBV6-5	TRBD1	-	TRBJ1-6	TGTGCCAGCAGTTCGATCGGGACAGGGTACGATTCACCCCTCCACTTT	CASSSIGTGYDSPLHF
TRBV2	TRBD2	-	TRBJ2-1	TGTGCCAGTGGACTAGCCAATGAGCAGTTCTTC	CASGLANEQFF
TRBV6-1	-	-	TRBJ1-6	TGTGCCAGCAGTGAAATTTTCGGAGGGGCGAATTCACCCCTCCACTTT	CASSEIFGGANSPLHF
TRBV7-2	-	-	TRBJ1-1	TGTGCCAGCAGCTTAGCGCCAGGGTGGGTAGATGAGAACACTGAAGCTTTCTTT	CASSLAPGWVDENTEAFF
TRBV28	-	-	TRBJ1-1	TGTGCCAGCAGTTTTCGAGAGAACACTGAAGCTTTCTTT	CASSFRENTEAFF
TRBV4-2	-	-	TRBJ1-1	TGTGCCAGCAGCTTAACTACACAGGGCAAGAACACTGAAGCTTTCTTT	CASSLTTQGKNTEAFF
TRBV28	-	-	TRBJ1-1	TGTGCCAGCAAGCGGGCCACCACTGAAGCTTTCTTT	CASKRATTEAFF
TRBV12-3/TRBV12-4	-	-	TRBJ1-1	TGTGCCAGCAGTTTAATACCCTCGGTAGAGGCTTTCTTT	CASSLIPSVEAFF
TRBV19	-	few	TRBJ1-4	TGTGCCAGTAGTACAAGACAGGAGAATAATGAAAAACTGTTTTTT	CASSTRQENNEKLFF
TRBV28	-	-	TRBJ1-1	TGTGCCAGCAGTTTATTAGGGGTCGACACTGAAGCTTTCTTT	CASSLLGVDTEAFF